These T cell receptor beta chains were read from a single sample in a study of blood T cell repertoires in COVID-19. TCRdb's table, derived via immunoSEQ multiplex PCR, lists solely in-frame clones and lacks some. The top ten hold less than 8% of the sample, which has some 230,000 clones, roughly 84% seen once. What was sequenced was peripheral blood. The receptors derive from a woman between 45 and 60 years old with acute or convalescent COVID-19. Each CDR3 is given with its conserved first and last residue.

>TRBV7-9
CASSFTGTGGFLSPWEQYF
>TRBV5-4
CASGTSGSRVYTGELFF
>TRBV24-1
CATSARYTGELFF
>TRBV5-6
CASSPGTGGFWVEKLFF
>TRBV12-3/TRBV12-4
CATYTGRRPEAFF
>TRBV19
CASSIKREGRSEQFF
>TRBV5-1
CASELPDTGELFF
>TRBV11-2
CASSLDLGGIAGDDTQYF
>TRBV9
CASSVGGGLAFF
>TRBV14
CASSQTPGANYGYTF
>TRBV19
CASSIGFWLRDRGQANYGYTF
>TRBV6-5
CASRQSGGAYEQYF
>TRBV18
CASSRDLVIGSGETQYF
>TRBV4-2
CASSQASGPETQYF
>TRBV30
CAWSPKGGQGSYEQYF
>TRBV9
CASSLRTENTGELFF
>TRBV19
CASSISGVRTYEQYF
>TRBV28
CASSAPSGTGETQYF
>TRBV10-3
CAINQGGEQYF
>TRBV9
CASSVDGGETQYF
>TRBV6-5
CASSLDRVGGYTF
>TRBV6-5
CASSYGGVNTEAFF
>TRBV10-2
CASSESGLAGNTIYF
>TRBV10-3
CATRDRGQLTGELFF
>TRBV28
CASAGDRNTGELFF
>TRBV2
CASSEGRWVTEAFF
>TRBV21-1
CASSKGDSPGNTIYF
>TRBV18
CASSPPGAHEQYF
>TRBV6-5
CASSPFSQNTEAFF
>TRBV19
CASSKGTGTGGVDEQFF
>TRBV3-1/TRBV3-2
CASSQITRDSPDEAFF
>TRBV7-8
CAGPGGQATYEQYF
>TRBV7-6
CASSPRFQSGGSYEQYF
>TRBV7-2
CASSFRQGNEKLFF
>TRBV15
CATSPSDTQYF
>TRBV29-1
CSVVQFQETQYF
>TRBV28
CASSGTGANSPLHF